This T cell receptor (beta chain) was observed in a study of T cell responses to AZD1222 COVID-19 vaccine. Profiling relied on immunoSEQ multiplex PCR, and the TCRdb table lists in-frame clones only, not all of them. The sample lists approximately 35,000 clones; approximately 86% were seen once. General study points: Only 5 or 6 individuals given AZD1222 were seropositive at baseline. Among vaccine-associated CD4 TCRs, coverage spanned spike, with dominance at 160-218 and 743-854.

Points on this clone: Antigen: not known.

The CDR3 is 17 residues long. The V gene end was trimmed by 0 bases and the J gene end by 2 bases; junction bases not matched to a gene: 5. Sequences were derived from peripheral blood, sampled on day 0 of AZD1222 vaccination. This chain connects TRBV23-1 to TRBJ1-5; 9 bases line up with TRBD1. TRBV23-1 is an ORF; its function is uncertain. This sequence was found in an adult in good health. CDR3 loop: CASSQSDRGKGNQPQHF. As DNA, the CDR3 is TGCGCCAGCAGTCAATCGGACAGGGGCAAAGGCAATCAGCCCCAGCATTTT.